This T cell receptor (beta chain) was sequenced during a study of T cells in Graves' hyperthyroidism and ophthalmopathy. This clonotype was counted ten times or more. A read error may produce the germline difference seen at one junction end. Amplification yielded TCR beta CDR3 regions, with RNA transcripts as the source. TCR CDR3 underwent first-round RT-PCR with the HTBI primer set. MiXCR was run by TCRdb on the multiplex PCR reads, yielding one entry per CDR3 protein. The sample carries almost 250,000 distinct CDR3 sequences, approximately 25% recorded once. The clonotype was recovered from a middle-aged woman with Graves' ophthalmopathy. Sequencing used blood.

The CDR3 is CASSLVGRSTAF. In DNA, the CDR3 is TGTGCCAGCAGCTTAGTAGGGCGGTCTACGGCCTTC. The gene calls are TRBV11-2 and TRBJ1-2, with D unresolved. This CDR3 is 12 amino acids long. Germline CDR1 SGHAT, CDR2 FQNNGV.